These T cell receptor beta chains were read from a single sample in a study of regulatory T cells in long-lasting Graves disease. One entry per CDR3 protein results from TCRdb running MiXCR on the multiplex PCR reads. Here the sample spans roughly 400,000 distinct CDR3 sequences, roughly 15% being singletons. The same sample was also used in a study of T cells in Graves' hyperthyroidism and ophthalmopathy.

The sequences come from peripheral blood mononuclear cells (PBMCs), collected at new diagnosis, from a patient treated with antithyroid drugs. Receptor source: a woman aged 18 to 35 with Graves disease. The CDR3 runs from the conserved cysteine through the conserved F or W.

V gene: TRBV28; CDR3 protein: CASSLTGRGARIDEQFF
V gene: TRBV28; CDR3 protein: CASSLARGQRETQYF
V gene: TRBV3-1; CDR3 protein: CASSLHGGPSTDTQYF
V gene: TRBV30; CDR3 protein: CAWSVPGYTQYF
V gene: TRBV24-1; CDR3 protein: CATSTSVGGIYEQYF
V gene: TRBV20-1; CDR3 protein: CSASGLAGLPSTDTQYF
V gene: TRBV20-1; CDR3 protein: CSAAPDRVQPQHF
V gene: TRBV20-1; CDR3 protein: CSASGRFGVEQFF
V gene: TRBV9; CDR3 protein: CASSQDLDRDEQFF
V gene: TRBV11-2; CDR3 protein: CASSSRQVDGKETQYF
V gene: TRBV6-1; CDR3 protein: CASSMDSSGANVLTF
V gene: TRBV6-1; CDR3 protein: CASNQAGSGANVLTF
V gene: TRBV6-1; CDR3 protein: CASRRGPVDTEAFF
V gene: TRBV20-1; CDR3 protein: CSARDPHGNEKLFF
V gene: TRBV20-1; CDR3 protein: CSASISGRHEQFF
V gene: TRBV11-1; CDR3 protein: CASSQEENIQYF
V gene: TRBV6-2/TRBV6-3; CDR3 protein: CASSYSGAGAFF
V gene: TRBV12-5; CDR3 protein: CASGQGAGEQFF
V gene: TRBV9; CDR3 protein: CASSVGSGGATFF
V gene: TRBV5-1; CDR3 protein: CASSLGGQGGTDTQYF
V gene: TRBV11-2; CDR3 protein: CASSPTAGGIRSYNEQFF
V gene: TRBV28; CDR3 protein: CASSLAGANNEQFF
V gene: TRBV28; CDR3 protein: CASSWGSGGAFF
V gene: TRBV5-5; CDR3 protein: CASSWTGVPDTQYF
V gene: TRBV29-1; CDR3 protein: CSVEITFRTSWGETQYF